This note documents a single TCR beta chain sequence. Its antigen is not known. This record comes from a study of CD8+ T cells in alopecia areata. Study-level background: Severity scoring for treated patients was based on the percentage of affected scalp area.

Sequencing templates came from extracted RNA that was reverse transcribed into cDNA. The assay was immunoSEQ multiplex PCR, and TCRdb's table has in-frame clones only and misses some. Among 150,000 to 200,000 clones listed, approximately 67% were seen once. Germline CDR1 and CDR2: SNHLY and FYNNEI. CDR3 size: 15 residues. V shed 5 bases and J 0 bases; nucleotides not matched to a gene: 4. Study-wide points: Relative to normal scalp, lesional scalp, especially alopecia totalis/universalis, showed higher clonality.

The treatment: oral pan-JAK inhibitor, 5-10 mg twice daily. This TCR came from a human donor with alopecia areata. The sample here was CD4+ T cells sorted from blood, taken at roughly week 49, from a patient treated with tofacitinib. The genes are TRBV2 and TRBJ2-4; the match to TRBD1 covers 7 bases. The DNA of the CDR3 is TGTGCCAGCAGTTTCGACAGGGTAGCCAAAAACATTCAGTACTTC. Its translation: CASSFDRVAKNIQYF.